These T cell receptor beta chains were read from a single sample in a study of identical twins. A single record per CDR3 protein comes from TCRdb applying MiXCR to the 5' RACE reads. The table lists roughly 250,000 distinct CDR3 sequences, 7.5% of them singletons. These data were also reused for a study on yellow fever vaccine responses in identical twins.

Sequencing was performed on CD8+ T cells sorted from blood. Receptor source: a woman aged 18 to 35 in good health. Each CDR3 is given with its conserved first and last residue. The D gene is left open where the match is weak. The size entry is marked missing in some rows and otherwise reads once, few, many or a size class.

CDR3 protein | CDR3 DNA | J gene | clone size | D gene | V gene
CASSPAGTSGRSLDEQFF | TGCGCCAGCAGCCCCGCCGGGACTAGCGGGAGGTCCTTGGATGAGCAGTTCTTC | TRBJ2-1 | NA | TRBD2 | TRBV5-1
CASSLDLKTGTDKETQYF | TGTGCCAGCAGCTTAGATCTCAAAACCGGGACAGATAAAGAGACCCAGTACTTC | TRBJ2-5 | NA | TRBD1 | TRBV11-2
CASSAFRSSPHEQFF | TGTGCCAGCAGCGCCTTCAGGAGTTCCCCCCATGAGCAGTTCTTC | TRBJ2-1 | NA | NA | TRBV9
CASSVTSSGPNTGELFF | TGTGCCAGCAGCGTAACCTCATCGGGACCAAACACCGGGGAGCTGTTTTTT | TRBJ2-2 | NA | NA | TRBV9
CARSLDRGRTGANVLTF | TGTGCCCGCAGCCTGGACAGGGGTAGGACTGGGGCCAACGTCCTGACTTTC | TRBJ2-6 | NA | TRBD1 | TRBV12-3/TRBV12-4
CASSARALNTEAFF | TGTGCCAGCAGCGCCAGGGCCTTGAACACTGAAGCTTTCTTT | TRBJ1-1 | few | NA | TRBV9
CATSMDREQFF | TGTGCCACCAGCATGGACAGGGAGCAGTTCTTC | TRBJ2-1 | NA | TRBD1 | TRBV15
CASSPANGRDQPQHF | TGTGCCAGCAGTCCCGCCAATGGACGCGATCAGCCCCAGCATTTT | TRBJ1-5 | many | NA | TRBV6-2/TRBV6-3
CASSPGLKTYNEQFF | TGTGCCAGCAGTCCGGGACTAAAGACGTACAATGAGCAGTTCTTC | TRBJ2-1 | many | TRBD2 | TRBV12-3/TRBV12-4
CASSLELASGRFNEQYF | TGTGCCAGCAGCTTAGAATTAGCTAGCGGGAGGTTCAACGAGCAGTACTTC | TRBJ2-7 | many | TRBD2 | TRBV7-8
CASSQDTRTNYGYTF | TGCGCCAGCAGCCAAGATACCCGGACAAACTATGGCTACACCTTC | TRBJ1-2 | NA | NA | TRBV4-1